This T cell receptor (beta chain) was captured in a study of cytomegalovirus exposure and HLA in healthy donors. PCR primers comprised 60 Vbeta and 13 Jbeta primers. Using immunoSEQ multiplex PCR, the repertoire was profiled, and TCRdb retains in-frame clones only, with some absent. The repertoire holds 130,000 or so clones, around four fifths seen once, with more than 1.5% in the top ten. Points on this clone: The antigen is not known.

General study results and limits: Most CMV-associated TCR beta chains appeared HLA-restricted in a later analysis. Segments of the TCR beta V type were, in most cases, productive about 87% or about 30% of the time in an earlier analysis.

Healthy bone marrow donors made up the cohort. The TCR originated in a woman aged 40-49 years in good health and CMV-seronegative. Sequenced: PBMCs.

The CDR3 sequence is CASSYLDTADTQYF. The CDR3 coding sequence is TGTGCCAGCAGTTACTTGGACACGGCAGATACGCAGTATTTT. The chain recombines TRBV6-6 with TRBJ2-3, with D possibly TRBD1 on 5 matching bases. V lost 1 base and J lost 4, with 9 bases in between. CDR1 and CDR2 (germline): MNHNY, SVGAGI (reference sequence). This CDR3 is built from 14 residues.